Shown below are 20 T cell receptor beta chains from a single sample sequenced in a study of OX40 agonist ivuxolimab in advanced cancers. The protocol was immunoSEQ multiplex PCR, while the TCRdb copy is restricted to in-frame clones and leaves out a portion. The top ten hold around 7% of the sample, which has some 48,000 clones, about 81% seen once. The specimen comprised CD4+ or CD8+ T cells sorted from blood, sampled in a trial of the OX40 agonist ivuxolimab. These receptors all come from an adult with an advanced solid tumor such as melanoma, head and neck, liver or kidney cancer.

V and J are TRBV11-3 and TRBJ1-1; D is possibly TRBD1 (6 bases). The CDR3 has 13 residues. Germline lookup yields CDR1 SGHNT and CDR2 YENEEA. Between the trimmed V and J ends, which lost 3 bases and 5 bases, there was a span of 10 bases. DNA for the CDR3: TGTGCCAGCAGCTTCACCACAGGGACTGAAGCTTTCTTT. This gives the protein CASSFTTGTEAFF.

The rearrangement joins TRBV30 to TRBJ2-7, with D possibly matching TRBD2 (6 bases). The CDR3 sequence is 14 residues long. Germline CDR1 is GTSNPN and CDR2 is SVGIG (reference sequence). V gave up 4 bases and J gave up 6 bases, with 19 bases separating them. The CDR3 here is CAWKETRVVREQYF. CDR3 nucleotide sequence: TGTGCCTGGAAAGAGACTAGGGTAGTCCGCGAGCAGTACTTC. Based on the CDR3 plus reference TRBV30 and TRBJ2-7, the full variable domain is SQTIHQWPATLVQPVGSPLSLECTVEGTSNPNLYWYRQAAGRGLQLLFYSVGIGQISSEVPQNLSASRPQDRQFILSSKKLLLSDSGFYLCAWKETRVVREQYFGPGTRLTVT.

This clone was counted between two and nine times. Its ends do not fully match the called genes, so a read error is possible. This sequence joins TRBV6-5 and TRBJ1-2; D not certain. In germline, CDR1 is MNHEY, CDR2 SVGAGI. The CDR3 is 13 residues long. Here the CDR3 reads CASSYEGNDGYTF. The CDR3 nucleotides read TGTGCCAGCAGTTACGAGGGTAACGATGGCTACACCTTC.

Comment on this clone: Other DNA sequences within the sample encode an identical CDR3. CDR3 sequence reads: CASSDSWGGGTEAFF. CDR3 nucleotide sequence: TGTGCCAGCAGTGACTCTTGGGGTGGAGGGACTGAAGCTTTCTTT. V usage is TRBV6-4 and J usage is TRBJ1-1; no reliable D call. V lost 0 bases and J 5 bases, leaving 13 bases between the germline ends. The CDR3 covers 15 residues. Germline V gene sequence: CDR1 MRHNA, CDR2 SNTAGT.

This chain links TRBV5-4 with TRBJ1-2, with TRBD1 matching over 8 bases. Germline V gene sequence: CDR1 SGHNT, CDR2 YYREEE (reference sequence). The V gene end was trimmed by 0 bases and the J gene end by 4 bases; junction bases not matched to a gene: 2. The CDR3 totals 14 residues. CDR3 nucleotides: TGTGCCAGCAGCTTGGGACAGGGGACCTATGGCTACACCTTC. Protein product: CASSLGQGTYGYTF.

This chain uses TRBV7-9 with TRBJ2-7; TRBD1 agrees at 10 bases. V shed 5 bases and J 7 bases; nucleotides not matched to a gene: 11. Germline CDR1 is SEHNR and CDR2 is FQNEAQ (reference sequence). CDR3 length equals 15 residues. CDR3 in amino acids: CASSMVTGGAGEQYF. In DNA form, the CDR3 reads TGTGCCAGCAGCATGGTGACAGGGGGCGCGGGGGAGCAGTACTTC.

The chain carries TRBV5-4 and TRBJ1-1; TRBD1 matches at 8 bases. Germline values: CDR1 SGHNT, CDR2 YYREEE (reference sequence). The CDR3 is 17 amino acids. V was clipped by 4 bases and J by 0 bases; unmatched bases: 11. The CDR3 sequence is CASSTDRASEMNTEAFF. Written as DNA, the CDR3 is TGTGCCAGCAGCACGGACAGGGCAAGCGAGATGAACACTGAAGCTTTCTTT.

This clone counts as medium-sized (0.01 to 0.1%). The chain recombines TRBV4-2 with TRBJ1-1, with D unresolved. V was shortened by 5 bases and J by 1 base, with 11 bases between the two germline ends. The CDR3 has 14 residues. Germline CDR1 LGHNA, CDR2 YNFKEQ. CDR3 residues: CASSLGRRNTEAFF. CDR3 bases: TGTGCCAGCAGCTTAGGCCGGAGGAACACTGAAGCTTTCTTT.

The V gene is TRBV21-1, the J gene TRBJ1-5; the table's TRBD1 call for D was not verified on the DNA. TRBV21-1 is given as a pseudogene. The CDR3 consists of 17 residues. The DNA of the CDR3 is TGTGCCAGCAACCCGACAGTGCTGCTCGCCTACGATCAGCCCCAGCATTTT. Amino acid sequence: CASNPTVLLAYDQPQHF.

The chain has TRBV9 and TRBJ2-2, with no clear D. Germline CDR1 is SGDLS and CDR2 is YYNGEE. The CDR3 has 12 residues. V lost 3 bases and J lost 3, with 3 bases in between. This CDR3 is CASSDYTGELFF. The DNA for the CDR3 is TGTGCCAGCAGCGACTACACCGGGGAGCTGTTTTTT.

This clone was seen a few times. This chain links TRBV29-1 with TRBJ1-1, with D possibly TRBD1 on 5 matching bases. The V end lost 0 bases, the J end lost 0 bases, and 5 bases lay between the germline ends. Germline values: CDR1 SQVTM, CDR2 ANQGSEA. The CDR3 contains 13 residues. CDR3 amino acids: CSVEEGVNTEAFF. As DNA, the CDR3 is TGCAGCGTTGAAGAGGGGGTGAACACTGAAGCTTTCTTT.

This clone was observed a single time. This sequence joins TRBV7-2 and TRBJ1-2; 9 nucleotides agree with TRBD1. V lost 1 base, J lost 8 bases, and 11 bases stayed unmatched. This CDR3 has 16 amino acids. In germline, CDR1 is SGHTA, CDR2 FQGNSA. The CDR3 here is CASSLVSTGGAGGYTF. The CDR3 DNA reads TGTGCCAGCAGCTTAGTAAGCACAGGGGGCGCTGGGGGCTACACCTTC.

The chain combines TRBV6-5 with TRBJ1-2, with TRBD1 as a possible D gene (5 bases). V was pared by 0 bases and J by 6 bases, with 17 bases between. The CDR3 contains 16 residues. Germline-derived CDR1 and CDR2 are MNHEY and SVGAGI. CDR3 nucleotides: TGTGCCAGCAGTTACTCCGACAGCCTAACAATCGATGGCTACACCTTC. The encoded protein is CASSYSDSLTIDGYTF.

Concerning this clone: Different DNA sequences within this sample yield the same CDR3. Written as DNA, the CDR3 is TGCGCCAGCAGCCAAGACTATCAAGAGACCCAGTACTTC. As protein: CASSQDYQETQYF. The J gene is TRBJ2-5, the V gene TRBV4-3; no firm D call. The V and J ends lost 0 bases and 2 bases respectively, with 4 bases between them. Per germline, CDR1 LGHNA and CDR2 YSLEER. CDR3 length: 13 amino acids.

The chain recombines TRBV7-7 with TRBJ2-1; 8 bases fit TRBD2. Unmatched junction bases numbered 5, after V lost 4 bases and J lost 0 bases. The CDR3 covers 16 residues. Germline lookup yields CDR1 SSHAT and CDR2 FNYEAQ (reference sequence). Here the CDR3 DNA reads TGTGCCAGCAGCTCACGGGAGGGGAGCTCCTACAATGAGCAGTTCTTC. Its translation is CASSSREGSSYNEQFF.

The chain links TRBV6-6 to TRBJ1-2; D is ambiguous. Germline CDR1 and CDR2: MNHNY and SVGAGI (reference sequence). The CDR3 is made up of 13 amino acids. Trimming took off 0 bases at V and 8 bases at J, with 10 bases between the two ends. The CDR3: CASSYSGSQGYTF. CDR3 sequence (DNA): TGTGCCAGCAGTTACTCGGGGTCTCAGGGCTACACCTTC.

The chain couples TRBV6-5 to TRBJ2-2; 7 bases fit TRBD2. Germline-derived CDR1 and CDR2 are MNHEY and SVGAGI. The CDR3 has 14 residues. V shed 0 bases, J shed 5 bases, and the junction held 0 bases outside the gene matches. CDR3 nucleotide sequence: TGTGCCAGCAGTTACTCCGGGGGGACCGGGGAGCTGTTTTTT. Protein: CASSYSGGTGELFF.

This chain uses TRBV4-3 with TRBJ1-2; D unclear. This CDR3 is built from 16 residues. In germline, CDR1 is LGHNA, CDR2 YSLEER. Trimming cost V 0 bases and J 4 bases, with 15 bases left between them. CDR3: CASSQEKEVLIYGYTF. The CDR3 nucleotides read TGCGCCAGCAGCCAAGAAAAGGAGGTTTTGATCTATGGCTACACCTTC.

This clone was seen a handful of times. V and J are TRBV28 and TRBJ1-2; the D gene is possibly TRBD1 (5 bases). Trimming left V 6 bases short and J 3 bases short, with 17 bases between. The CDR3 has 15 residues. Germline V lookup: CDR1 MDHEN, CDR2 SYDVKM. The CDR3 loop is CASRADITEDYGYTF. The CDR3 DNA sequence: TGTGCCAGCAGGGCGGACATTACGGAGGACTATGGCTACACCTTC.

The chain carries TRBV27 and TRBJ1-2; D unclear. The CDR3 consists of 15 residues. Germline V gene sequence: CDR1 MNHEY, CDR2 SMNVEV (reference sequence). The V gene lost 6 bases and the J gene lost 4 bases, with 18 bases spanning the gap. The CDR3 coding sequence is TGTGCCAGCAGCCCCGGACCGAGTGGGAGCTATGGCTACACCTTC. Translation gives CASSPGPSGSYGYTF.